Following are 16 T cell receptor beta chains from one sample sequenced in a study of glioma-infiltrating T cells after dendritic cell vaccination (dated by TCRdb to the mid-2010s). Library preparation used the immunoSEQ multiplex PCR assay. The clones in this table, taken by TCRdb from immuneACCESS, are in-frame only. Not every clone is retained; where verified, under half of the shortfall comes from an unresolved V gene, and the cause of the rest is unknown. Here the sample has about 49,000 clones; roughly 87% occur a single time. About an eighth of the sample comes from the top ten. This sample comprised blood, obtained before dendritic cell vaccination. These receptors were taken from a human donor with glioblastoma.

The gene calls are TRBV12-5 and TRBJ2-1; TRBD1 is a possible D gene (5 bases). This CDR3 contains 16 residues. Germline loops: CDR1 LGHNT, CDR2 FRNRAP. V lost 0 bases, J lost 5 bases, and 14 bases lay in between. The CDR3 bases are TGTGCTAGTGGTTTGGTATTATCAGGGCACCACAATGAGCAGTTCTTC. Amino acid sequence: CASGLVLSGHHNEQFF.

The chain combines TRBV10-3 with TRBJ1-6; tentative D call: TRBD1 (5 bases). The length of the CDR3 is 14 residues. In germline, CDR1 is ENHRY, CDR2 SYGVKD. V was cut by 6 bases and J by 6 bases, with 12 bases left in between. This chain's CDR3 is CAISLQEINSPLHF. CDR3 in DNA: TGTGCCATCAGCCTACAGGAGATTAATTCACCCCTCCACTTT.

This clone showed up just once. The rearrangement joins TRBV15 to TRBJ2-1, with 11 bases that match TRBD2. CDR3 length: 17 amino acids. Germline V gene data show CDR1 as LNHNV and CDR2 as YYDKDF (reference sequence). J was trimmed by 5 bases and V by 0 bases; bases with no gene match: 6. The chain's CDR3 is CATSRDSGLAEDNEQFF. The CDR3 DNA sequence: TGTGCCACCAGCAGAGATTCGGGACTAGCGGAGGACAATGAGCAGTTCTTC.

The chain is built from TRBV5-1 and TRBJ1-2; 10 nucleotides align to TRBD1. Per germline, CDR1 SGHRS and CDR2 YFSETQ. This CDR3 comprises 15 residues. Trimming cost V 2 bases and J 6 bases; bases outside gene matches: 7. DNA of the CDR3: TGCGCCAGCAGCTTTATGGGACAGGGGAACGATGGCTACACCTTC. Its translation is CASSFMGQGNDGYTF.

This sequence joins TRBV6-1 and TRBJ1-1, with 9 bases identical to TRBD1. From germline, CDR1 is MNHNS and CDR2 SASEGT. Germline trimming cut 8 bases from V and 4 bases from J; bases unmatched to any gene: 8. The CDR3 is 14 amino acids. The CDR3 DNA reads as TGTGCCAGCCTAACAGGGGGCCAGGGCACTGAAGCTTTCTTT. Translation gives CASLTGGQGTEAFF.

J is TRBJ1-2 and V is TRBV4-3; TRBD1 might be the D (6 bases). V was trimmed by 4 bases and J by 1 base, leaving 19 bases between them. CDR3 length: 17 amino acids. Per the germline V gene, CDR1 is LGHNA and CDR2 is YSLEER. CDR3 loop: CASSPSEGEVINYGYTF. The CDR3 nucleotides read TGCGCCAGCAGCCCCAGCGAGGGGGAAGTCATTAACTATGGCTACACCTTC.

The chain combines TRBV10-1 with TRBJ2-2; 12 bases match TRBD2. Germline V gene lookup returns CDR1 WNHNN and CDR2 SYGVQD (reference sequence). This CDR3 has 17 residues. V was clipped by 6 bases and J by 3 bases; unmatched bases: 8. CDR3 sequence (DNA): TGCGCCAGCAGCGACGGCCTAGCGGGAGGGGACACCGGGGAGCTGTTTTTT. Encoded protein: CASSDGLAGGDTGELFF.

The J gene is TRBJ2-1, the V gene TRBV30, with 10 bases matching TRBD2. The CDR3 loop spans 14 amino acids. V lost 5 bases to trimming and J lost 3 bases; unmatched junction nucleotides: 4. CDR1 is GTSNPN, CDR2 SVGIG, per germline (reference sequence). CDR3 in amino acids: CAWESGRGYNEQFF. The DNA for the CDR3 is TGTGCCTGGGAGAGCGGGAGGGGCTACAATGAGCAGTTCTTC.

The sample holds a few counts of this clone. The rearrangement uses TRBV5-4 and TRBJ2-7; 12 nucleotides line up with TRBD1. The V gene end was trimmed by 3 bases and the J gene end by 4 bases; junction bases not matched to a gene: 2. The germline CDR1 and CDR2 sequences are SGHNT and YYREEE (reference sequence). The CDR3 length is 14 residues. The CDR3 sequence: CASSWDRGQYEQYF. Here the CDR3 DNA reads TGTGCCAGCAGCTGGGACAGGGGGCAGTACGAGCAGTACTTC.

The CDR3 region is CASSEGRLDSNQPQHF. For the CDR3, the DNA is TGTGCCAGCTCAGAAGGCAGGTTGGATAGCAATCAGCCCCAGCATTTT. The J gene is TRBJ1-5, the V gene TRBV18; D gene uncertain. Trimming cost V 5 bases and J 0 bases, with 14 bases left between them. CDR1 and CDR2 from the germline V gene are KGHSH and LQKENI. CDR3 length equals 16 residues.

V gene TRBV7-3 combines with J gene TRBJ2-2; 14 bases are shared with TRBD2. The CDR3 consists of 17 residues. J lost 5 bases, V lost 6 bases, and 8 bases had no gene match. CDR1 and CDR2 (germline): SGHTA, FQGTGA. This CDR3 reads CASSKTSGRARTGELFF. For the CDR3, the DNA is TGTGCCAGCAGTAAGACTAGCGGGAGGGCCCGAACCGGGGAGCTGTTTTTT. The full variable domain, in which reference TRBV7-3 and TRBJ2-2 provide the parts outside the CDR3, is GAGVSQTPSNKVTEKGKYVELRCDPISGHTALYWYRQSLGQGPEFLIYFQGTGAADDSGLPNDRFFAVRPEGSVSTLKIQRTERGDSAVYLCASSKTSGRARTGELFFGEGSRLTVL.

The V gene is TRBV5-4, the J gene TRBJ1-1, with 8 nucleotides matching TRBD1. Germline CDR1 reads SGHNT; CDR2 reads YYREEE (reference sequence). The CDR3 spans 14 residues. The V gene end was trimmed by 4 bases and the J gene end by 6 bases; junction bases not matched to a gene: 8. CDR3 bases: TGTGCCAGCAGCCGGACAGGGCTGGCGCCTGAAGCTTTCTTT. Translated: CASSRTGLAPEAFF.

The genes are TRBV4-3 and TRBJ2-1, with TRBD1 identical over 9 bases. J gave up 6 bases and V 3 bases, and 9 bases lay outside the gene matches. This CDR3 has 16 amino acids. Germline lookup yields CDR1 LGHNA and CDR2 YSLEER. CDR3 DNA sequence: TGCGCCAGCAGCCAGGTTGGGACAGGGATTTCCAATGAGCAGTTCTTC. Amino acid sequence: CASSQVGTGISNEQFF.

The chain has TRBV25-1 and TRBJ1-5; D remains unclear. The CDR3 length is 15 residues. Germline V gives CDR1 MGHDK, CDR2 SYGVNS. Trimming took off 5 bases at V and 3 bases at J, with 14 bases between the two ends. The CDR3 DNA reads TGTGCCAGCAGTCATCCCCCGGGGAACAATCAGCCCCAGCATTTT. It yields the protein CASSHPPGNNQPQHF.

This clone was recorded a few times. The gene calls are TRBV6-1 and TRBJ1-5; perhaps TRBD1 as D (5 bases). Germline V gene data show CDR1 as MNHNS and CDR2 as SASEGT. CDR3 size: 13 residues. V dropped 6 bases and J dropped 1 base, with 7 bases sitting between them. The CDR3 region is CASSQGSNQPQHF. The CDR3 nucleotides are TGTGCCAGCAGCCAGGGAAGCAATCAGCCCCAGCATTTT.

V gene TRBV1 combines with J gene TRBJ2-7; the D segment call TRBD2 is taken from the table without a DNA check. TRBV1 corresponds to a pseudogene. There are 15 residues in the CDR3. DNA of the CDR3: TGCACCAGCAGTCTTGGGACGGGAGACATCCACGAGCAGTACTTC. Translating gives CTSSLGTGDIHEQYF.